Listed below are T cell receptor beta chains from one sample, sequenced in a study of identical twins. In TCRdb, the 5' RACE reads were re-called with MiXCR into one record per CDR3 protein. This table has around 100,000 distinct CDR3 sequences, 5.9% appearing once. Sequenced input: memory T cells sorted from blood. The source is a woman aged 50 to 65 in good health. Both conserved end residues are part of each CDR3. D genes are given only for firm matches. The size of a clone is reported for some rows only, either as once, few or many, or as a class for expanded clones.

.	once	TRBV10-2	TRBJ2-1	TGCGCCAGCAGTGTTGGGACTCGCGACCTCCAGCGGTTCTTC	CASSVGTRDLQRFF
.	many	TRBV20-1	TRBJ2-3	TGCAGTGCTGGGGAGTTCCCGCGCACAGATACGCAGTATTTT	CSAGEFPRTDTQYF
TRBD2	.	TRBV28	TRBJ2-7	TGTGCCAGCAGTTTCCCGGGACTAGTTAACAACGGAGCCTACGAGCAGCACTTC	CASSFPGLVNNGAYEQHF
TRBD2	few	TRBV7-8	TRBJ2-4	TGTGCCAGCAGCTTGAGGCGGGGGGGGAGCAAAAACATTCAGTACTTC	CASSLRRGGSKNIQYF
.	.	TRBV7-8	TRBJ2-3	TGTGCCAGCAGCCCTGCTGAAGATACGCAGTATTTT	CASSPAEDTQYF
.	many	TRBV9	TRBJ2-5	TGTGCCAGCAGCGACACCGGGACACATTCAGAGACCCAGTACTTC	CASSDTGTHSETQYF
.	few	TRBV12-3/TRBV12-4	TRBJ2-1	TGTGCCAGCAGTTTGGAGGGGCAGGGTCGACGTCCAGGTGAGCAGTTCTTC	CASSLEGQGRRPGEQFF
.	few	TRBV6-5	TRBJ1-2	TGTGCCAGCAGTTACGGCCCGAGCTTCTATGGCTACACCTTC	CASSYGPSFYGYTF
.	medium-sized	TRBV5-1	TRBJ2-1	TGCGCCAGCAGCATCGCTAGGGGGTCCTACAATGAGCAGTTCTTC	CASSIARGSYNEQFF
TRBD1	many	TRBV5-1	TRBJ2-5	TGCGCCAGCAGCTTCGGGACAGGCATGGGAGAGACCCAGTACTTC	CASSFGTGMGETQYF
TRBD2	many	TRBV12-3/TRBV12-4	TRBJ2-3	TGTGCCAGCAGTCCCGGTAGCGGGAGGGCCGCGGCAGATACGCAGTATTTT	CASSPGSGRAAADTQYF
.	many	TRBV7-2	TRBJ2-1	TGTGCCAGCAGCTTTGCCCCTGCGGGAGAGCAGTTCTTC	CASSFAPAGEQFF
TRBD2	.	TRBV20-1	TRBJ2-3	TGCAGTGCTGGTACTAGCGGGAGGCGCACAGATACGCAGTATTTT	CSAGTSGRRTDTQYF
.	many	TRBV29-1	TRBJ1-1	TGCAGCGGTAGGCGGAACACTGAAGCTTTCTTT	CSGRRNTEAFF
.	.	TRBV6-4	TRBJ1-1	TGTGCCAGCAGTGACGAACCCAACACTGAAGCTTTCTTT	CASSDEPNTEAFF
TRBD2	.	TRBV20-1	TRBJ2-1	TGCAGTGTCCTAGTACCCCTGACTAGCGGGTCAACGGATGAGCAGTTCTTC	CSVLVPLTSGSTDEQFF
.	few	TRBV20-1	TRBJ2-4	TGCAGTGCTTCACCTGGGACAGCCAAAAACATTCAGTACTTC	CSASPGTAKNIQYF
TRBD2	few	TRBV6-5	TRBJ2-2	TGTGCCAGCAGTTACCCCGGACTAGCGGGAGACACCGGGGAGCTGTTTTTT	CASSYPGLAGDTGELFF